This T cell receptor (beta chain) was recorded in a study of blood T cell repertoires in COVID-19. Using immunoSEQ multiplex PCR, the repertoire was profiled, and TCRdb retains in-frame clones only, with some absent. The data hold around 300,000 clones, with approximately 90% observed a single time. Germline V gene sequence: CDR1 LNHDA, CDR2 SQIVND (reference sequence). The CDR3 sequence is 14 residues long. The J segment lost 1 base and the V segment lost 2 bases, leaving 1 base of the junction unmatched. The specimen sequenced was peripheral blood. The receptor was isolated from a woman in her fifties or sixties with COVID-19, enrolled during active disease. The chain has TRBV19 and TRBJ1-1; 7 positions agree with TRBD1. The CDR3 loop reads CASSIQGGNTEAFF. The CDR3 bases are TGTGCCAGTAGTATACAGGGGGGGAACACTGAAGCTTTCTTT. Filled out from reference TRBV19 and TRBJ1-1, the complete variable domain reads DGGITQSPKYLFRKEGQNVTLSCEQNLNHDAMYWYRQDPGQGLRLIYYSQIVNDFQKGDIAEGYSVSREKKESFPLTVTSAQKNPTAFYLCASSIQGGNTEAFFGQGTRLTVV.